This T cell receptor (beta chain) derives from a study of blood T cell repertoires in COVID-19. Methods used by the authors: Reference gene primer amplification gave estimated nucleated cell counts. TCRdb's table, derived via immunoSEQ multiplex PCR, lists solely in-frame clones and lacks some. V and J calls and clone size come straight from that table; D and trimming were deduced from the DNA. The repertoire holds a few hundred thousand clones, with around 85% as singletons. V dropped 5 bases and J dropped 1; count of bases not matched to a gene: 16. The germline CDR1 and CDR2 sequences are MDHEN and SYDVKM. The CDR3 runs 18 residues.

The chain combines TRBV28 with TRBJ2-7; 8 nucleotides align to TRBD1. This clonotype was obtained from a woman aged 18-30 years with acute or convalescent COVID-19. The sample comprised peripheral blood. The CDR3 DNA is TGTGCCAGCAGTGGATCCGGCTTGTGGGGACAGGAATCCTACGAGCAGTACTTC. Translated, it gives CASSGSGLWGQESYEQYF.